Listed below are T cell receptor beta chains from one sample, sequenced in a study of CD8 T cells in Susac syndrome. TCRdb reprocessed the immunoSEQ multiplex PCR reads with MiXCR, giving one entry per CDR3 protein. This sample yields 100,000 to 150,000 distinct CDR3 sequences, of which around 94% are seen a single time; approximately 0.2% belongs to the top ten. The specimen was CD8+ T cells from PBMCs. The receptor set was obtained from a human donor with Susac syndrome. CDR3s include the opening cysteine and the closing phenylalanine or tryptophan. A D gene is named only where the DNA matches it firmly. Size values are once, few and many counts, or a class for expanded clones, and some rows have none.

clone_size: NA
j_call: TRBJ1-3
v_call: TRBV11-2
cdr3_length: 14
d_call: NA
cdr3_aa: CASSKTLYGNTIYF
cdr3_nt: TGTGCCAGCAGCAAGACTTTGTACGGAAACACCATATATTTT

clone_size: NA
j_call: TRBJ2-1
v_call: TRBV30
cdr3_length: 14
d_call: TRBD2
cdr3_aa: CAWSELAGFNEQFF
cdr3_nt: TGTGCCTGGAGTGAACTAGCGGGTTTCAATGAGCAGTTCTTC

clone_size: NA
j_call: TRBJ2-2
v_call: TRBV3-1
cdr3_length: 15
d_call: TRBD1
cdr3_aa: CASSLSQQGTGELFF
cdr3_nt: TGTGCCAGCAGCCTATCCCAACAGGGGACCGGGGAGCTGTTTTTT

clone_size: NA
j_call: TRBJ1-6
v_call: TRBV5-6
cdr3_length: 14
d_call: NA
cdr3_aa: CASSLVEGSSPLHF
cdr3_nt: TGTGCCAGCAGCTTGGTTGAGGGGTCCTCACCCCTCCACTTT

clone_size: NA
j_call: TRBJ1-6
v_call: TRBV12-3/TRBV12-4
cdr3_length: 12
d_call: TRBD1
cdr3_aa: CASSPQGKALHF
cdr3_nt: TGTGCCAGCAGCCCACAGGGGAAAGCCCTCCACTTT

clone_size: NA
j_call: TRBJ1-1
v_call: TRBV2
cdr3_length: 14
d_call: NA
cdr3_aa: CATRPGPQETEAFF
cdr3_nt: TGTGCCACGAGGCCGGGACCCCAGGAAACTGAAGCTTTCTTT

clone_size: NA
j_call: TRBJ1-2
v_call: TRBV19
cdr3_length: 14
d_call: TRBD1
cdr3_aa: CASSIIATGYGYTF
cdr3_nt: TGTGCCAGTAGTATTATCGCGACAGGGTATGGCTACACCTTC

clone_size: once
j_call: TRBJ2-7
v_call: TRBV20-1
cdr3_length: 14
d_call: TRBD1
cdr3_aa: CSARDRDSSYEQYF
cdr3_nt: TGCAGTGCTAGAGACCGGGACAGTTCCTACGAGCAGTACTTC

clone_size: NA
j_call: TRBJ2-5
v_call: TRBV10-3
cdr3_length: 18
d_call: TRBD1
cdr3_aa: CAISSPNAGTGERETQYF
cdr3_nt: TGTGCCATCAGTTCCCCAAACGCCGGGACAGGGGAAAGAGAGACCCAGTACTTC

clone_size: NA
j_call: TRBJ2-5
v_call: TRBV12-3/TRBV12-4
cdr3_length: 14
d_call: NA
cdr3_aa: CASSPPSGQETQYF
cdr3_nt: TGTGCCAGCAGTCCCCCTTCCGGCCAAGAGACCCAGTACTTC

clone_size: NA
j_call: TRBJ2-5
v_call: TRBV2
cdr3_length: 13
d_call: NA
cdr3_aa: CASKRGGERAQNF
cdr3_nt: TGTGCCAGCAAACGAGGTGGGGAGCGGGCCCAGAACTTC

clone_size: NA
j_call: TRBJ2-1
v_call: TRBV20-1
cdr3_length: 13
d_call: NA
cdr3_aa: CSAERSVDNEQFF
cdr3_nt: TGCAGTGCGGAGCGTAGCGTTGACAATGAGCAGTTCTTC

clone_size: NA
j_call: TRBJ1-4
v_call: TRBV5-1
cdr3_length: 14
d_call: TRBD1
cdr3_aa: CASSAGTEDEKLFF
cdr3_nt: TGCGCCAGCAGCGCCGGGACAGAAGATGAAAAACTGTTTTTT

clone_size: NA
j_call: TRBJ1-6
v_call: TRBV3-1
cdr3_length: 17
d_call: NA
cdr3_aa: CASSQGQPSSYNSPLHF
cdr3_nt: TGTGCCAGCAGCCAAGGGCAGCCGAGCTCCTATAATTCACCCCTCCACTTT

clone_size: NA
j_call: TRBJ2-4
v_call: TRBV20-1
cdr3_length: 17
d_call: TRBD2
cdr3_aa: CSARDGGTSGMDDIQYF
cdr3_nt: TGCAGTGCTAGAGATGGAGGAACTAGCGGGATGGATGACATTCAGTACTTC